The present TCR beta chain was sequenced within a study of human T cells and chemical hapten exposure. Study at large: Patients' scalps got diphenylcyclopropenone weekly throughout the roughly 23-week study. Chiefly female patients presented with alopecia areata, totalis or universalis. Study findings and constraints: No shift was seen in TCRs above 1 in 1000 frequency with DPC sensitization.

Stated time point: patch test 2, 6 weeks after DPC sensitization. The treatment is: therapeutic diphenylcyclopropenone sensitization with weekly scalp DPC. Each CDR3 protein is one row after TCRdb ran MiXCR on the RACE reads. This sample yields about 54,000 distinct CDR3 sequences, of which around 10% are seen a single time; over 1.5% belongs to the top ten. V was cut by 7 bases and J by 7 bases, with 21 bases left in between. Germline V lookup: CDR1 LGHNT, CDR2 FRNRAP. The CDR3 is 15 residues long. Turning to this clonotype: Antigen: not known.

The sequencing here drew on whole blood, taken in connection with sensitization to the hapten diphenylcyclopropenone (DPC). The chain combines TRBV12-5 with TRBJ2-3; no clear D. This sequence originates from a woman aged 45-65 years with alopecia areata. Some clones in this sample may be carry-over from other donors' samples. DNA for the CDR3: TGTGCTAGTGCCCTTCGCTCTAACAGCCCGTATACGCAGTATTTT. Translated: CASALRSNSPYTQYF.